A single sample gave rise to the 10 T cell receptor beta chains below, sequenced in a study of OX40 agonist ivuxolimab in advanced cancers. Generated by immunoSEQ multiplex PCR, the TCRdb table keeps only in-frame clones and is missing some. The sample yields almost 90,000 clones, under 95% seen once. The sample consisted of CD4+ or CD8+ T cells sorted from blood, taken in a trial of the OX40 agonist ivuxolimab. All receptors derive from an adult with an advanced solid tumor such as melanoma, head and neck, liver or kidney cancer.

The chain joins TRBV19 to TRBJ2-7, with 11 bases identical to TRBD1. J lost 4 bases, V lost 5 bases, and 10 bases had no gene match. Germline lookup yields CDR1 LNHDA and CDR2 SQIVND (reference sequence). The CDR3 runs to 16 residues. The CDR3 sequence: CASSDAIGTGGYEQYF. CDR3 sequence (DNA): TGTGCCAGTAGTGATGCCATCGGGACAGGGGGGTACGAGCAGTACTTC.

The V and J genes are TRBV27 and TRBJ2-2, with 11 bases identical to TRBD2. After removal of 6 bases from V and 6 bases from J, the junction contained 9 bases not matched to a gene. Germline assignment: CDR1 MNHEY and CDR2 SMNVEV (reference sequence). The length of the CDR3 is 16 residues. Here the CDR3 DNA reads TGTGCCAGCAGCTACTCACTAGCGGGGGTTGCCGGGGAGCTGTTTTTT. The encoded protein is CASSYSLAGVAGELFF.

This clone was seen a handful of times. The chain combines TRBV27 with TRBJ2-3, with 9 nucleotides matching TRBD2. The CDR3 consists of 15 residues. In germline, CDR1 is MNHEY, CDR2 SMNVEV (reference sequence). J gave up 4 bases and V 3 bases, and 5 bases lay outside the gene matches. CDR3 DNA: TGTGCCAGCAGTTTCGATGGCGGGGGGGCAGATACGCAGTATTTT. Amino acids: CASSFDGGGADTQYF.

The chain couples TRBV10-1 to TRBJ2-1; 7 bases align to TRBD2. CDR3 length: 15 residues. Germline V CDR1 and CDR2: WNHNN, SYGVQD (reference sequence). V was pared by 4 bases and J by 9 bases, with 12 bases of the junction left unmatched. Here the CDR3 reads CASSVVAGASGEQFF. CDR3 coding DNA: TGCGCCAGCAGTGTAGTTGCGGGAGCCTCTGGTGAGCAGTTCTTC.

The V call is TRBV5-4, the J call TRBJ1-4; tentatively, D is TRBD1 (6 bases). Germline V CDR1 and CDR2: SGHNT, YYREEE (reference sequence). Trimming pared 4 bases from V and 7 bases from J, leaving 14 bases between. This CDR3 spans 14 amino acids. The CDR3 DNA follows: TGTGCCAGCAGCCCGGGAGGGGGGGGTGAAAAACTGTTTTTT. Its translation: CASSPGGGGEKLFF.

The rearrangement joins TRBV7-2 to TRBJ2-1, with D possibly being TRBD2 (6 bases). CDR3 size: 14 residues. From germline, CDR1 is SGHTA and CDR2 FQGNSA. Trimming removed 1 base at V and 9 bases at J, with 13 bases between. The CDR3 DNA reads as TGTGCCAGCAGCTTAGAGGCGGGACGGGGTGAGCAGTTCTTC. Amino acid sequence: CASSLEAGRGEQFF.

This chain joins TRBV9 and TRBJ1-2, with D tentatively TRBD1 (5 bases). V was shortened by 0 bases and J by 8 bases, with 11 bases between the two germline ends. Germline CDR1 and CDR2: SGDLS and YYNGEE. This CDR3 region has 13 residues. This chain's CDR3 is CASSVEQWGGYTF. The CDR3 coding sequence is TGTGCCAGCAGCGTAGAACAGTGGGGCGGCTACACCTTC.

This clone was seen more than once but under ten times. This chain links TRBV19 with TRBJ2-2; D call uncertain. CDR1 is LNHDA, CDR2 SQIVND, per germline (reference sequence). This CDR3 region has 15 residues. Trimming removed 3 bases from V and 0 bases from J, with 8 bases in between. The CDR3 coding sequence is TGTGCCAGTAGTATTAGACTCCCGAACACCGGGGAGCTGTTTTTT. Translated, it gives CASSIRLPNTGELFF.

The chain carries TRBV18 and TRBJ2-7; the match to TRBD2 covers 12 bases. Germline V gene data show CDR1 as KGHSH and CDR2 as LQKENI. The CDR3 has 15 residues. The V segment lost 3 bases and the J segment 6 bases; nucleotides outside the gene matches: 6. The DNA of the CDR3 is TGTGCCAGCTCACCTCCTAGCGGGGGGGCCTCCGAGCAGTACTTC. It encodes CASSPPSGGASEQYF.

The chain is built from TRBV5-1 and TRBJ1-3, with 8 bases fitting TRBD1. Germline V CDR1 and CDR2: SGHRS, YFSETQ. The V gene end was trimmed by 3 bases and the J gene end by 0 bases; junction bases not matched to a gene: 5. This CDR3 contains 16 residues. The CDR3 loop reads CASSSGTGGSGNTIYF. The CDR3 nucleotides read TGCGCCAGCAGCTCGGGGACAGGAGGCTCTGGAAACACCATATATTTT.